A selection of T cell receptor beta chains follows, all from one sample in a study of T-cell reconstitution after alpha-beta-depleted transplantation in children. TCRdb ran MiXCR on the PCR reads and lists one entry per CDR3 protein. The sample includes almost 400,000 distinct CDR3 sequences, roughly 20% of them seen just once. Here the sequenced sample was PBMCs from the stem cell graft donor, taken from the stem cell graft. These receptors were collected from a human donor who donated a stem cell graft to a child with acute myeloid leukemia. Each CDR3 is given with its conserved first and last residue. A D gene is named only where the DNA matches it firmly. Clone size, where shown, is once, few, many, or a class for clones that have expanded.

TGTGCCATCAGTGAAGGGGGGGTCCTGTACACAGACTCCTACGAGGAGTACTTC | CAISEGGVLYTDSYEEYF | TRBV10-3 | 18 | - | TRBJ2-7 | -
TGTGCCAGCAGCTTTGGGGGACTAGAAGCTTTCTTT | CASSFGGLEAFF | TRBV5-6 | 12 | - | TRBJ1-1 | -
TGCAGTGCTAGCGAGGGCTCCAACACCGGGGAGCTGTTTTTT | CSASEGSNTGELFF | TRBV20-1 | 14 | - | TRBJ2-2 | -
TGCGCCAGCAGCCACGGGAACACTGAAGCTTTCTTT | CASSHGNTEAFF | TRBV4-3 | 12 | - | TRBJ1-1 | many
TGCGCCAGCAGCCAAGATCAGAACCCCTATGGCTACACCTTC | CASSQDQNPYGYTF | TRBV4-1 | 14 | - | TRBJ1-2 | few
TGTGCCAGCAGCACCGGACAGAATGAGCAGTTCTTC | CASSTGQNEQFF | TRBV12-3/TRBV12-4 | 12 | - | TRBJ2-1 | many
TGCAGCGTTGAACGTTTAGCGGGTACCCACAATGAGCAGTTCTTC | CSVERLAGTHNEQFF | TRBV29-1 | 15 | TRBD2 | TRBJ2-1 | -
TGTGCCAGCAGCTTAGTAGGGTTAGGGGCCAACGTCCTGACTTTC | CASSLVGLGANVLTF | TRBV7-2 | 15 | - | TRBJ2-6 | few
TGTGCCAGCGGGGGCAGGACCGGTACCGGGGAGCTGTTTTTT | CASGGRTGTGELFF | TRBV2 | 14 | - | TRBJ2-2 | -
TGTGCCAGCAGTGGTCGGGACAGGGACAACGAGCAGTACTTC | CASSGRDRDNEQYF | TRBV28 | 14 | TRBD1 | TRBJ2-7 | few
TGCAGTGCTAGAATCCCCCTCACCCTAGCGGGCAGTCCGCAAGAGACCCAGTACTTC | CSARIPLTLAGSPQETQYF | TRBV20-1 | 19 | TRBD2 | TRBJ2-5 | -
TGTGCCAGCGCCCTGGGGACAGGGGACCCCGCAACTAATGAAAAACTGTTTTTT | CASALGTGDPATNEKLFF | TRBV12-3/TRBV12-4 | 18 | TRBD1 | TRBJ1-4 | few
TGTGCCAGCAGTTACCACCCTTCCTACGAGCAGTACTTC | CASSYHPSYEQYF | TRBV6-2/TRBV6-3 | 13 | - | TRBJ2-7 | many
TGCGCCAGCAGCTTGAGTCAGGCCTTATTGAATGAGCAGTTCTTC | CASSLSQALLNEQFF | TRBV5-1 | 15 | - | TRBJ2-1 | -
TGTGCCAGCAGCTTAGGGGGGGTAGAGCCCCAGCATTTT | CASSLGGVEPQHF | TRBV7-2 | 13 | - | TRBJ1-5 | -
TGCAGTGCTAGAGGGACTAGCGCGGGCACAGATACGCAGTATTTT | CSARGTSAGTDTQYF | TRBV20-1 | 15 | TRBD2 | TRBJ2-3 | -
TGTGCCAGCAGCGAAGAGCCGAAGAGCTACAGGCCAACTAATGAAAAACTGTTTTTT | CASSEEPKSYRPTNEKLFF | TRBV6-1 | 19 | - | TRBJ1-4 | few
TGTGCCAGCTCACCAGGGACAGGGACTATGGCCGAGCAGTACTTC | CASSPGTGTMAEQYF | TRBV18 | 15 | TRBD1 | TRBJ2-7 | -
TGTGCCAGCAGCTCAAAGAGACTAGCGGGAGCTGGAGATACGCAGTATTTT | CASSSKRLAGAGDTQYF | TRBV7-9 | 17 | TRBD2 | TRBJ2-3 | -
TGCAGTGCTGTAAGGACAGGCCTAGGAAAAGAGACCCAGTACTTC | CSAVRTGLGKETQYF | TRBV20-1 | 15 | TRBD1 | TRBJ2-5 | few
TGTGCCAGCAGCTTAGTTGGAGGAGACAATGAGCAGTTCTTC | CASSLVGGDNEQFF | TRBV7-6 | 14 | - | TRBJ2-1 | few
TGTGCCACCAGTTCAACCACAGGAGGAAGTAGTGAGACCCAGTACTTC | CATSSTTGGSSETQYF | TRBV24-1 | 16 | - | TRBJ2-5 | -
TGCGCCAGCAGCTTGGACACCATCTATGGCTACACCTTC | CASSLDTIYGYTF | TRBV5-1 | 13 | - | TRBJ1-2 | -
TGTGCCACCAGTGATTTAGGGTATTCGGACAATGAGCAGTTCTTC | CATSDLGYSDNEQFF | TRBV24-1 | 15 | - | TRBJ2-1 | -
TGCGCCAGCAGCCAAGATAGGGGGGGCACCGGGGAGCTGTTTTTT | CASSQDRGGTGELFF | TRBV4-3 | 15 | - | TRBJ2-2 | -
TGTGCCAGCAGAGGACAGGGGGTAAGGTCCTACGAGCAGTACTTC | CASRGQGVRSYEQYF | TRBV6-1 | 15 | TRBD1 | TRBJ2-7 | few
TGTGCCAGCAGTTTATCCTTGGGGATAGTTACCGGGGAGCTGTTTTTT | CASSLSLGIVTGELFF | TRBV27 | 16 | - | TRBJ2-2 | few
TGTGCCAGCAGAGGGACAGGGGCTTACTCCTACAATGAGCAGTTCTTC | CASRGTGAYSYNEQFF | TRBV11-2 | 16 | TRBD1 | TRBJ2-1 | -
TGCAGTGCTAGAGCCGGGGGGCATGAAAAACTGTTTTTT | CSARAGGHEKLFF | TRBV20-1 | 13 | - | TRBJ1-4 | -
TGTGCCAGCAGCCGCAATACAGAGACCCAGTACTTC | CASSRNTETQYF | TRBV11-2 | 12 | - | TRBJ2-5 | few
TGCGCCAGCAGCCCAAATGACGGGAATCAGCCCCAGCATTTT | CASSPNDGNQPQHF | TRBV5-1 | 14 | - | TRBJ1-5 | -
TGTGCCAGCAGCCGGAGCTCCTACGAGCAGTACTTC | CASSRSSYEQYF | TRBV12-3/TRBV12-4 | 12 | - | TRBJ2-7 | many
TGCGCCAGCAGCTCTGACAGGACTAGCACAGATACGCAGTATTTT | CASSSDRTSTDTQYF | TRBV5-1 | 15 | - | TRBJ2-3 | few
TGTGCCAGCAGTCTACGACTAGCGGGCCATCGGGAAATTGTCTTC | CASSLRLAGHREIVF | TRBV12-3/TRBV12-4 | 15 | TRBD2 | TRBJ2-1 | few
TGTGCCAGCAGTTACACCGTTTTGGGACCGGAGACCCAGTACTTC | CASSYTVLGPETQYF | TRBV6-2/TRBV6-3 | 15 | - | TRBJ2-5 | few
TGCGCCAGCAGCCATCCCCCAGTGGCTAGCGCCCAAACTAGCACAGATACGCAGTATTTT | CASSHPPVASAQTSTDTQYF | TRBV4-1 | 20 | - | TRBJ2-3 | -
TGTGCCAGCAGTGTCGGCTACTACGAGCAGTACTTC | CASSVGYYEQYF | TRBV25-1 | 12 | - | TRBJ2-7 | few
TGTGCCAGCAGCTTAGGAGAGGGACAGGGGATCTATGGCTACACCTTC | CASSLGEGQGIYGYTF | TRBV7-9 | 16 | TRBD1 | TRBJ1-2 | -
TGCGCCAGCAGTGACGGCAAAGGGGGTGCCGGCACAGATACGCAGTATTTT | CASSDGKGGAGTDTQYF | TRBV10-1 | 17 | - | TRBJ2-3 | few
TGTGCCATCAGAGATCGAGGCGGTTACAATGAGCAGTTCTTC | CAIRDRGGYNEQFF | TRBV10-3 | 14 | - | TRBJ2-1 | -
TGCAGTGCTAGGGCGTGGAGGAACACTGAAGCTTTCTTT | CSARAWRNTEAFF | TRBV20-1 | 13 | - | TRBJ1-1 | -
TGTGCCAGCAGAAAAAACAGGGGTTTGAACACTGAAGCTTTCTTT | CASRKNRGLNTEAFF | TRBV7-9 | 15 | TRBD1 | TRBJ1-1 | few
TGCGCCAGCAGCCAAGCACAGAACACTGAAGCTTTCTTT | CASSQAQNTEAFF | TRBV4-1 | 13 | - | TRBJ1-1 | -
TGCAGCGTTGAAGACACTGGCTCTGGGGCCAACGTCCTGACTTTC | CSVEDTGSGANVLTF | TRBV29-1 | 15 | - | TRBJ2-6 | few
TGCAGCGTTGAAGGCGGGCTAGCGGGATACTCCTACAATGAGCAGTTCTTC | CSVEGGLAGYSYNEQFF | TRBV29-1 | 17 | TRBD2 | TRBJ2-1 | many